This T cell receptor (beta chain) stems from a study of CD8+ T cells in alopecia areata listed by TCRdb under 2018. Describing the broader study: Treated patients were enrolled in an open-label pilot trial of oral tofacitinib at 5 to 10 mg twice daily for moderate-to-severe alopecia areata. Patients received tofacitinib for 6 to 18 months and were then followed off drug for 6 months to check for delayed response and recurrence. Disease severity in treated patients was measured with the SALT score, which quantifies the percentage of affected scalp surface area. In both human patients and the C3H/HeJ mouse model, the study applied high-throughput TCRbeta sequencing to look at T cell clonal expansion in alopecia areata. On the human side, TCRbeta sequencing was run on scalp tissue and on sorted CD4+ and CD8+ peripheral blood T cells from healthy controls and from alopecia areata patients with either patchy or totalis/universalis disease. Tofacitinib-treated patients had biopsies at baseline and at 4 and 24 weeks of treatment, with a later scalp biopsy in several patients. Scalp clonality was compared across normal scalp (n=4), patchy alopecia areata scalp (n=8), and alopecia totalis/universalis scalp (n=8). RNA was obtained with the PAXgene miRNA kit for fixed scalp, the miRNeasy kit for PBMCs, and the RNeasy kit for mouse skin. immunoSEQ multiplex PCR using 35 Vbeta forward primers and 13 Jbeta reverse primers was used to amplify TCRbeta CDR3 regions. General conclusions and limits of the study: Tofacitinib significantly decreased scalp clonality and the number of expanded CD8+ clones among the top 100 scalp clones. During tofacitinib treatment, many expanded lesional clones remained in scalp and blood, and this persistence may partly explain relapse after treatment is stopped. Compared with normal scalp, lesional scalp, particularly in alopecia totalis/universalis, had higher clonality and more expanded CD8+ clones, which suggests antigenic drive. Because the treated cohort was small and had only one nonresponder, larger studies are needed to examine links between baseline CD8+ expansion and response. Shared TCR sequences between patients were less evident than in mice, which may be partly attributable to HLA diversity in the patient population. Resident alphabeta T cells in normal human skin are also sequenced, complicating scalp TCR repertoire analysis, unlike mouse skin dominated by gammadelta T cells.

The meaning of the sample's treatment or condition label: oral pan-JAK inhibitor, 5-10 mg twice daily. Lesional scalp punch biopsies and peripheral blood were obtained from alopecia areata patients. PBMCs were separated by density centrifugation and stained for CD3, CD4 and CD8, after which CD4+ and CD8+ T cells were sorted on a FACSAria. The library was obtained by the immunoSEQ multiplex PCR assay. RNA was extracted from all samples and reverse transcribed into cDNA as template for TCR sequencing. SuperScript III was used to make first-strand cDNA, primed with a 2:1 mix of oligo-dT and random hexamers. A synthetic immune receptor repertoire was used to assess amplification bias, and residual bias was removed computationally. The source study handled its data this way. Raw reads were preprocessed to remove errors, and CDR3 was defined according to IMGT conventions as the region from the conserved cysteine to phenylalanine. To get clonality, Shannon entropy was normalized by log2 of the number of productive unique TCRs and the result was subtracted from 1. Scalp TCRbeta sequences were cross-referenced with sorted blood CD4 and CD8 repertoires so that the CD4 or CD8 identity of scalp clones could be inferred. Imported from immuneACCESS, the table was reduced by TCRdb to in-frame sequences with V and J called. These copies leave out some clones; in studies compared against another copy, an unresolved V gene accounts for under half, and the cause of the remainder is not known. V, J and clone size are those of that table, while D and trimming were read from the DNA. The sample table holds approximately 180,000 clones, of which about three fifths were seen once. Clones ranked in the top ten supply 15% to 20% of the sample.

V gives up 1 base and J gives up 4 bases, and the segment between their germline ends measures 3 bases. The CDR3 contains 12 residues, cysteine and phenylalanine counted. Only the CDR3 part of the read is kept: 36 bases, read in frame from the first base. CDR1 and CDR2 (SGHTA, FQGTGA) derive from the germline V gene. Worth noting for this clone: The specificity of this receptor is unknown. Base qualities are not at hand, and no much larger clone is one base apart.

The chain was built from TRBV7-3 and TRBJ2-3; the D gene identity is not certain. The source is a human donor with alopecia areata. Sequences were derived from CD4+ T cells sorted from blood, sampled at approximately week 56, from a patient treated with tofacitinib. The nucleotide sequence is given as TGTGCCAGCAGCTTAAATGCAGATACGCAGTATTTT. It translates as CASSLNADTQYF.